The 14 T cell receptor beta chains given below trace back to one sample, sequenced in a study of shared clonotypes between healthy human individuals. Method: immunoSEQ multiplex PCR; TCRdb's copy keeps in-frame clones and lacks some. The data contain a few million clones, approximately 90% of them singletons. The source material was naive CD4+ T cells from PBMCs. The subset was: CD45RA+ positively selected. These receptors were obtained from a man between 18 and 35 years old in good health. Some clones in this sample may be carry-over from other donors' samples.

As regards this clone: This CDR3 is also generated by other DNA sequences in the sample. The rearrangement uses TRBV9 and TRBJ2-5; no clear D. Trimming shortened V by 2 bases and J by 5 bases, and 4 bases separated the two germline ends. CDR3 length equals 11 residues. Looked up from germline, CDR1 is SGDLS and CDR2 is YYNGEE. DNA for the CDR3: TGTGCCAGCAGCGTTGAGGAGACCCAGTACTTC. It specifies CASSVEETQYF.

The chain uses TRBV6-5 and TRBJ1-1; D is unclear. CDR3 size: 13 residues. The ends were cut back, 7 bases at V and 5 bases at J, with 14 bases in the middle. Germline loops: CDR1 MNHEY, CDR2 SVGAGI. The CDR3 region has the DNA TGTGCCAGCACCCGGACGGGGAAGACTGAAGCTTTCTTT. It encodes CASTRTGKTEAFF.

The gene calls are TRBV7-9 and TRBJ2-2, with 15 nucleotides matching TRBD2. V shed 5 bases, J shed 6 bases, and the junction held 13 bases outside the gene matches. The CDR3 has 19 amino acids. Per germline, CDR1 SEHNR and CDR2 FQNEAQ (reference sequence). For the CDR3, the DNA is TGTGCCAGCAGCGCACGGCCGGGACTAGCGGGAGGATGGGCCGGGGAGCTGTTTTTT. Protein sequence: CASSARPGLAGGWAGELFF.

Notes on this clone: Other DNA sequences in the sample encode the same CDR3. The chain recombines TRBV2 with TRBJ2-3; 7 bases are a match to TRBD1. Germline-derived CDR1 and CDR2 are SNHLY and FYNNEI. This CDR3 has 12 residues. Losses at the gene ends were 8 bases for V and 3 bases for J; bases not matched to a gene: 2. CDR3 amino acids: CASRDSTDTQYF. CDR3 nucleotide sequence: TGTGCCAGCCGGGACAGTACAGATACGCAGTATTTT.

The chain joins TRBV6-4 to TRBJ1-2; D gene uncertain. V lost 2 bases and J 7 bases, leaving 20 bases between the germline ends. Germline CDR1 reads MRHNA; CDR2 reads SNTAGT. This CDR3 has 16 amino acids. The DNA of the CDR3 is TGTGCCAGCAGTGACCTCCCGGCACTCGGGGTGAGTGGCTACACCTTC. Translated: CASSDLPALGVSGYTF.

The V gene is TRBV13, the J gene TRBJ2-2; 9 positions match TRBD2. Germline V gene lookup returns CDR1 PRHDT and CDR2 FYEKMQ (reference sequence). The CDR3 totals 17 residues. V shed 1 base and J 5 bases; nucleotides not matched to a gene: 8. The CDR3 nucleotides read TGTGCCAGCAGCTTAGTGACTAGCGGCCGGAGGACCGGGGAGCTGTTTTTT. This codes for CASSLVTSGRRTGELFF.

This clone showed up just once. The rearrangement links TRBV6-1 to TRBJ1-5; D gene uncertain. The germline CDR1 and CDR2 sequences are MNHNS and SASEGT. V was pared by 7 bases and J by 2 bases, with 15 bases between. The CDR3 contains 15 residues. The CDR3 loop is CASTPRTAGNQPQHF. The CDR3 DNA reads TGTGCCAGCACCCCGCGGACTGCCGGCAATCAGCCCCAGCATTTT.

The chain links TRBV7-6 to TRBJ1-3; a possible D gene is TRBD1 (5 bases). CDR1 is SGHVS and CDR2 is FNYEAQ in the germline V gene. V lost 3 bases and J lost 4, with 13 bases in between. The CDR3 runs to 15 residues. The CDR3 protein is CASSFGRGRGNTIYF. The CDR3 nucleotides read TGTGCCAGCAGCTTCGGGAGGGGCAGGGGAAACACCATATATTTT.

This clone has just one count. The chain uses TRBV5-1 and TRBJ2-1, with D perhaps TRBD1 or TRBD2 (5 bases each). The V gene lost 0 bases and the J gene lost 7 bases, with 14 bases spanning the gap. This CDR3 has 15 amino acids. Germline CDR1 and CDR2: SGHRS and YFSETQ. The CDR3 DNA reads TGCGCCAGCAGCTTGGTCGGGACCCGGCTAAATGAGCAGTTCTTC. Protein: CASSLVGTRLNEQFF.

This chain joins TRBV28 and TRBJ2-3; tentative D call: TRBD2 (6 bases). Trimming stripped 7 bases from V and 4 bases from J, with 9 bases between. This CDR3 comprises 12 residues. Looked up from germline, CDR1 is MDHEN and CDR2 is SYDVKM. The CDR3 sequence: CASIGSPDTQYF. The CDR3 DNA reads TGTGCCAGCATCGGGAGCCCAGATACGCAGTATTTT. Full variable domain (missing parts from reference TRBV28 and TRBJ2-3): DVKVTQSSRYLVKRTGEKVFLECVQDMDHENMFWYRQDPGLGLRLIYFSYDVKMKEKGDIPEGYSVSREKKERFSLILESASTNQTSMYLCASIGSPDTQYFGPGTRLTVL.

The rearrangement joins TRBV7-9 to TRBJ2-2, with 9 bases fitting TRBD1. Germline trimming cut 4 bases from V and 0 bases from J; bases unmatched to any gene: 3. Germline V lookup: CDR1 SEHNR, CDR2 FQNEAQ (reference sequence). The CDR3 runs 16 residues. The CDR3 sequence: CASSYRQGANTGELFF. DNA of the CDR3: TGTGCCAGCAGCTATAGACAGGGGGCGAACACCGGGGAGCTGTTTTTT.

The gene calls are TRBV7-8 and TRBJ2-3; the D is unclear. Trimming stripped 1 base from V and 4 bases from J, with 3 bases between. Germline CDR1 and CDR2: SGHVS and FQNEAQ. CDR3 length equals 12 residues. CDR3 DNA sequence: TGTGCCAGCAGCTTAGTTCCAGATACGCAGTATTTT. Protein: CASSLVPDTQYF.

The chain uses TRBV5-1 and TRBJ2-1; D gene ambiguous. The CDR3 is made up of 16 amino acids. Trimming cost V 4 bases and J 8 bases, with 22 bases left between them. Germline CDR1 SGHRS, CDR2 YFSETQ. CDR3 in DNA: TGCGCCAGCAGCGGTGGGCGGAGCCCGAGTCTGGATGAGCAGTTCTTC. Translation gives CASSGGRSPSLDEQFF.

The chain links TRBV13 to TRBJ2-7, with 11 bases that match TRBD2. The CDR3 spans 15 residues. Germline lookup yields CDR1 PRHDT and CDR2 FYEKMQ (reference sequence). V was pared by 5 bases and J by 4 bases, with 7 bases of the junction left unmatched. This CDR3 is CASSRTTSGSYEQYF. The CDR3 nucleotides read TGTGCCAGCAGCCGAACAACTAGCGGGAGTTACGAGCAGTACTTC.